Below, 18 T cell receptor beta chains from the same sample are listed, as sequenced in a study of blood T cell repertoires in COVID-19. The assay was immunoSEQ multiplex PCR, and TCRdb's table has in-frame clones only and misses some. The sample contains approximately 82,000 clones, around 80% of which appear only once. Input material: peripheral blood. The receptors come from a woman aged 55-69 years with acute or convalescent COVID-19.

The V call is TRBV5-1, the J call TRBJ1-1; TRBD1 matches 8 bases. CDR3 size: 14 residues. Germline-derived CDR1 and CDR2 are SGHRS and YFSETQ. The junction had 10 bases not matched to a gene; V was cut back by 5 bases and J by 7 bases. CDR3 coding DNA: TGCGCCAGCAGGCTGACAGGGGCAGGGGGTGAAGCTTTCTTT. This encodes CASRLTGAGGEAFF.

The DNA for the CDR3 is TGTGCCAGCAGTAAACAGGGGGATGGCTACACCTTC. Translated: CASSKQGDGYTF. The chain combines TRBV6-6 with TRBJ1-2; 8 bases map to TRBD1. V gave up 5 bases and J gave up 6 bases; unmatched junction bases: 2. This CDR3 comprises 12 residues. In germline, CDR1 is MNHNY, CDR2 SVGAGI (reference sequence).

V and J are TRBV3-1 (or the pseudogene TRBV3-2) and TRBJ1-1; possibly TRBD1 for D (6 bases). The CDR3 consists of 18 residues. CDR1 is LGHDT and CDR2 is YNNKEL in the germline V gene (reference sequence). V lost 3 bases, J lost 0 bases, and 20 bases lay in between. CDR3 sequence: CASSQLPGAGAVNTEAFF. The CDR3 DNA follows: TGTGCCAGCAGCCAGCTACCGGGGGCGGGAGCTGTGAACACTGAAGCTTTCTTT.

This chain uses TRBV11-3 with TRBJ1-3; D might be TRBD1 (6 bases). The germline V gene encodes CDR1 SGHNT and CDR2 YENEEA. The V end was cut by 0 bases, the J end by 0 bases, with 12 bases between. This CDR3 is built from 17 residues. The CDR3 nucleotides are TGTGCCAGCAGCTTAGACAGGGGATCCAGCTCTGGAAACACCATATATTTT. This codes for CASSLDRGSSSGNTIYF.

This chain joins TRBV28 and TRBJ2-7; D is ambiguous. Germline CDR1 is MDHEN and CDR2 is SYDVKM. V lost 2 bases and J 0 bases, leaving 5 bases between the germline ends. The CDR3 extends over 13 amino acids. The DNA for the CDR3 is TGTGCCAGCAGTTTAGAGGTCTCCTACGAGCAGTACTTC. Its protein is CASSLEVSYEQYF.

The chain uses TRBV5-1 and TRBJ2-7; 7 bases match TRBD1. Unmatched junction bases numbered 4, after V lost 4 bases and J lost 0 bases. The CDR3 has 14 amino acids. CDR1 and CDR2 from the germline V gene are SGHRS and YFSETQ. CDR3 in amino acids: CASSTRQGSYEQYF. The CDR3, as DNA: TGCGCCAGCAGCACCAGACAGGGCTCCTACGAGCAGTACTTC. The entire variable domain, with the rest obtained from reference TRBV5-1 and TRBJ2-7, is as follows: KAGVTQTPRYLIKTRGQQVTLSCSPISGHRSVSWYQQTPGQGLQFLFEYFSETQRNKGNFPGRFSGRQFSNSRSEMNVSTLELGDSALYLCASSTRQGSYEQYFGPGTRLTVT.

J is TRBJ2-7 and V is TRBV27, with 8 bases fitting TRBD2. Germline CDR1 MNHEY, CDR2 SMNVEV (reference sequence). The ends lost 2 bases at V and 5 bases at J; junction bases unmatched: 11. CDR3 length: 16 amino acids. This CDR3 reads CASSLGSGGPSHEQYF. CDR3 coding DNA: TGTGCCAGCAGTTTAGGGTCGGGAGGGCCATCCCACGAGCAGTACTTC.

In its sample, this clone was seen a few times. The chain combines TRBV27 with TRBJ2-1, with a tentative D call TRBD1 (5 bases). Trimming took 2 bases from V and 5 from J, leaving 19 bases between them. The CDR3 totals 17 residues. Germline V gene sequence: CDR1 MNHEY, CDR2 SMNVEV (reference sequence). CDR3 nucleotides: TGTGCCAGCAGTTTACTCTTAGACAGACTCGGAAACAATGAGCAGTTCTTC. Protein sequence: CASSLLLDRLGNNEQFF.

The chain recombines TRBV19 with TRBJ2-1; 15 bases fit TRBD2. V dropped 6 bases and J dropped 0; count of bases not matched to a gene: 9. CDR1 and CDR2 (germline): LNHDA, SQIVND (reference sequence). There are 19 residues in the CDR3. The CDR3 DNA sequence: TGTGCCAGTAGGTTCTGGACTAGCGGGGGGGTGAGCTCCTACAATGAGCAGTTCTTC. Its translation is CASRFWTSGGVSSYNEQFF. Looking up the rest from reference TRBV19 and TRBJ2-1 gives the full variable domain: DGGITQSPKYLFRKEGQNVTLSCEQNLNHDAMYWYRQDPGQGLRLIYYSQIVNDFQKGDIAEGYSVSREKKESFPLTVTSAQKNPTAFYLCASRFWTSGGVSSYNEQFFGPGTRLTVL.

The chain carries TRBV10-2 and TRBJ2-1; D is possibly TRBD2 (6 bases). The CDR3 is 12 residues long. The V and J ends lost 6 bases and 8 bases respectively, with 11 bases between them. The germline V gene encodes CDR1 WSHSY and CDR2 SAAADI. In DNA, the CDR3 is TGCGCCAGCAGCCGAGTAGCGGATGAGCAGTTCTTC. It yields the protein CASSRVADEQFF.

Here the CDR3 reads CASSLQATNEKLFF. The DNA of the CDR3 is TGTGCCAGCAGCTTACAGGCAACTAATGAAAAACTGTTTTTT. The V and J genes are TRBV7-9 and TRBJ1-4, with unresolved D. There are 14 residues in the CDR3. Germline CDR1 and CDR2: SEHNR and FQNEAQ (reference sequence). V was clipped by 2 bases and J by 0 bases, with 4 bases between them. Combining the CDR3 with reference TRBV7-9 and TRBJ1-4 gives the whole variable domain DTGVSQNPRHKITKRGQNVTFRCDPISEHNRLYWYRQTLGQGPEFLTYFQNEAQLEKSRLLSDRFSAERPKGSFSTLEIQRTEQGDSAMYLCASSLQATNEKLFFGSGTQLSVL.

The gene calls are TRBV9 and TRBJ1-1; 8 bases match TRBD1. With V trimmed by 4 bases and J by 5 bases, 7 bases remained unmatched. The CDR3 runs 14 residues. Germline CDR1 reads SGDLS; CDR2 reads YYNGEE. CDR3 amino acids: CASSTWTGWTEAFF. The CDR3, as DNA: TGTGCCAGCAGCACCTGGACAGGGTGGACTGAAGCTTTCTTT.

V is TRBV6-5 and J is TRBJ2-1; D perhaps matches TRBD1 (6 bases). The CDR3 loop spans 14 amino acids. Germline V gene data show CDR1 as MNHEY and CDR2 as SVGAGI. V lost 10 bases, J lost 3 bases, and 16 bases lay in between. CDR3 DNA: TGTGCCACCAGAACAGGACAGCACTACAATGAGCAGTTCTTC. Amino acids: CATRTGQHYNEQFF.

This clone was seen only once. The chain links TRBV5-1 to TRBJ2-7; 7 nucleotides agree with TRBD1. The germline gives CDR1 SGHRS, CDR2 YFSETQ. The CDR3 extends over 15 amino acids. J was trimmed by 5 bases and V by 4 bases; bases with no gene match: 12. CDR3 sequence (DNA): TGCGCCAGCAGCCCGGTGCGAGGGGGCATGAACGAGCAGTACTTC. Amino acids: CASSPVRGGMNEQYF. Full variable domain (outside the CDR3, taken from reference TRBV5-1 and TRBJ2-7): KAGVTQTPRYLIKTRGQQVTLSCSPISGHRSVSWYQQTPGQGLQFLFEYFSETQRNKGNFPGRFSGRQFSNSRSEMNVSTLELGDSALYLCASSPVRGGMNEQYFGPGTRLTVT.

The rearrangement links TRBV3-1 (or the pseudogene TRBV3-2) to TRBJ1-2, with a weak D call TRBD1 (6 bases). CDR3 size: 15 residues. V was clipped by 4 bases and J by 2 bases, with 14 bases between them. Looked up from germline, CDR1 is LGHDT and CDR2 is YNNKEL (reference sequence). This chain's CDR3 is CASSPMRGANYGYTF. The CDR3 DNA is TGTGCCAGCAGCCCGATGCGGGGGGCAAACTATGGCTACACCTTC.

The chain recombines TRBV6-2 or TRBV6-3 with TRBJ2-3, with TRBD2 matching 8 bases. This CDR3 region has 16 residues. The germline CDR1 and CDR2 sequences are MNHEY and SVGEGT. The V segment lost 6 bases and the J segment 2 bases; nucleotides outside the gene matches: 10. DNA for the CDR3: TGTGCCAGCAGCCAAACACTAGCGGAGCACACAGATACGCAGTATTTT. It specifies CASSQTLAEHTDTQYF.

This chain uses TRBV6-8 with TRBJ1-2; 7 nucleotides line up with TRBD1. The length of the CDR3 is 15 residues. J was trimmed by 7 bases and V by 5 bases; bases with no gene match: 13. The germline V gene has CDR1 MNHGY and CDR2 SAAAGT. This CDR3 is CASSHEGTDCFGYTF. As DNA, the CDR3 is TGTGCCAGCAGTCACGAAGGGACAGATTGCTTTGGCTACACCTTC.

About this clone: Other DNA sequences in the same sample also yield this CDR3. The chain uses TRBV29-1 and TRBJ2-7; 7 bases fit TRBD1. The CDR3 loop spans 12 amino acids. Germline V gene lookup returns CDR1 SQVTM and CDR2 ANQGSEA. Trimming took 4 bases from V and 1 from J; bases not matched to a gene: 1. CDR3 sequence (DNA): TGCAGCGTTGGACAGGGATCCTACGAGCAGTACTTC. Protein product: CSVGQGSYEQYF.